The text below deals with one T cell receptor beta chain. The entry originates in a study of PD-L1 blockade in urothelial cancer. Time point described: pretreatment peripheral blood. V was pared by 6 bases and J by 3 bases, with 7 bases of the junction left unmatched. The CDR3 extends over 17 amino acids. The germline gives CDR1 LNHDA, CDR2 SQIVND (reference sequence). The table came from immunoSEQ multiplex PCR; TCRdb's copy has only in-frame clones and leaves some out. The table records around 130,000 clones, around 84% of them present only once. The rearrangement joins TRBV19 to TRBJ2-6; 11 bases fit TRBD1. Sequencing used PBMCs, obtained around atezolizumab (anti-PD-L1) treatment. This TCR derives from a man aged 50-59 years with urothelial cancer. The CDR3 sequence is CASRRTGGVGGANVLTF. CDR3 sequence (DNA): TGTGCCAGTAGAAGGACAGGGGGCGTAGGTGGGGCCAACGTCCTGACTTTC. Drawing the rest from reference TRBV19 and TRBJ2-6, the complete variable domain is DGGITQSPKYLFRKEGQNVTLSCEQNLNHDAMYWYRQDPGQGLRLIYYSQIVNDFQKGDIAEGYSVSREKKESFPLTVTSAQKNPTAFYLCASRRTGGVGGANVLTFGAGSRLTVL.